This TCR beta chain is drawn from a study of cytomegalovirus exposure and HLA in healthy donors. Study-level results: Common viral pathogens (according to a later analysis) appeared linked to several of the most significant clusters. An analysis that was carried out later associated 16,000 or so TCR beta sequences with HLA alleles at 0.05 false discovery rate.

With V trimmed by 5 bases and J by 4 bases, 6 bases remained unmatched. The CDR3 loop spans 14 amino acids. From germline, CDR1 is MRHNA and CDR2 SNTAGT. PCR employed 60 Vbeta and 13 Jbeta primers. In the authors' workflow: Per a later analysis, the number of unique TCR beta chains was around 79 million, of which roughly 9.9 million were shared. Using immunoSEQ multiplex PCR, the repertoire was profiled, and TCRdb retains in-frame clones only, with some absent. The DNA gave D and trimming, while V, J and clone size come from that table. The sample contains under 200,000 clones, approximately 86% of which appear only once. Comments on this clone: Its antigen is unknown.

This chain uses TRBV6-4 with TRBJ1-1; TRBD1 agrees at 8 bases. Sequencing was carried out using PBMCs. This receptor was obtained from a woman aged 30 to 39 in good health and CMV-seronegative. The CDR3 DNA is TGTGCCAGCAGTCGGACAGGGACGGGCACTGAAGCTTTCTTT. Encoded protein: CASSRTGTGTEAFF.